Below, one TCR beta chain is given with its context. Specified time point: persistent/refractory GD, antithyroid drugs over 5 years with positive TRAb. With RNA extracted from PBMCs as input, the TCR library was made. In building TCR beta libraries, iRepertoire HTBI primers were used together with Arm-PCR of CDR3 regions. TCRdb reprocessed the multiplex PCR reads with MiXCR, giving one entry per CDR3 protein. The sample includes some 440,000 distinct CDR3 sequences, around 21% of them seen just once. The data were obtained in a study of regulatory T cells in long-lasting Graves disease. Per the germline V gene, CDR1 is SGHTA and CDR2 is FQGTGA. This CDR3 region has 12 residues. Trimming took off 4 bases at V and 6 bases at J, with 9 bases between the two ends.

The material sequenced was peripheral blood mononuclear cells (PBMCs), taken when the disease was refractory, from a patient treated with antithyroid drugs. The chain carries TRBV7-3 and TRBJ2-5; D gene uncertain. The clonotype originates from a female donor with Graves disease. The CDR3 DNA reads TGTGCCAGCAGCTCTGAAGGTCAGACCCAGTACTTC. The encoded protein is CASSSEGQTQYF.